Detailed here is one TCR beta chain. No antigen is known for it. Germline V gene data show CDR1 as MNHEY and CDR2 as SVGEGT. V dropped 5 bases and J dropped 6 bases, with 18 bases sitting between them. The CDR3 runs 15 residues. Generated by immunoSEQ multiplex PCR, the TCRdb table keeps only in-frame clones and is missing some. The table records around 23,000 clones, around three quarters of them present only once. Unexposed donor CD4+ T cells date from about 2011-2019, before the COVID-19 pandemic. CD4+ T cells were isolated from the cells after around eleven days of culture. As cell numbers allowed, unexposed-donor CD4+ T cells faced SARS-CoV-2 S/N and four cold-coronavirus spikes. The data stem from a study of CD4 T cells in relation to SARS-CoV-2 and coronaviruses.

The sequencing input was CD4+ T cells from PBMCs, cultured in vitro. The sequence derives from a human donor in good health. The J gene is TRBJ2-3, the V gene TRBV6-2 or TRBV6-3, with D possibly being TRBD1 (6 bases). CDR3 region: CASSRQDLSGDTQYF. For the CDR3, the DNA is TGTGCCAGCAGTCGACAGGACCTTTCTGGGGATACGCAGTATTTT.